Listed below are T cell receptor beta chains from one sample, sequenced in a study of post-analysis software for immune sequencing data. Using its own MiXCR run on the PCR reads, TCRdb lists one record per CDR3 protein. The data show under 200,000 distinct CDR3 sequences, 35% to 40% seen once. Here the sequenced sample was blood, taken after autologous hematopoietic stem cell transplantation. The receptors here all came from a girl under 18 with multiple sclerosis. The CDR3 runs from the conserved cysteine through the conserved F or W. D genes are given only for firm matches. Expanded clones get a size class; other rows say once, few or many, or leave the size out.

>TRBJ2-7|TRBV5-5|15|NA|many
CASSPTGLATYEQYF
TGTGCCAGCAGCCCAACAGGGCTAGCGACCTACGAGCAGTACTTC
>TRBJ2-3|TRBV3-1|16|TRBD2|few
CASSSIGEGTKDTQYF
TGTGCCAGCAGCTCTATAGGGGAGGGGACCAAAGATACGCAGTATTTT
>TRBJ2-7|TRBV12-3/TRBV12-4|14|NA|many
CASTHQGPSYEQYF
TGTGCCAGCACTCATCAGGGGCCCTCCTACGAGCAGTACTTC
>TRBJ2-1|TRBV5-5|16|NA|NA
CASSPLGAGVYNEQFF
TGTGCCAGCAGCCCGCTGGGGGCGGGAGTCTACAATGAGCAGTTCTTC
>TRBJ2-7|TRBV5-1|18|TRBD2|few
CASSLGVLAGEPPYEQYF
TGCGCCAGCAGCTTGGGGGTACTAGCGGGAGAACCGCCCTACGAGCAGTACTTC
>TRBJ2-7|TRBV4-2|18|TRBD2|NA
CASSQDLSSRSGILEQYF
TGTGCCAGCAGCCAAGATCTATCTAGTCGTAGCGGGATTCTCGAGCAGTACTTC
>TRBJ1-2|TRBV2|15|TRBD1|few
CASRRDRDVLYGYTF
TGTGCCAGCAGGAGGGACAGGGATGTCCTCTATGGCTACACCTTC
>TRBJ1-2|TRBV7-9|13|TRBD1|few
CASSEGTASGYTF
TGTGCCAGCAGCGAAGGGACAGCGTCTGGCTACACCTTC
>TRBJ2-7|TRBV5-1|15|TRBD2|few
CASSVGTSGTYEQYF
TGCGCCAGCAGCGTAGGGACTAGCGGGACCTACGAGCAGTACTTC
>TRBJ1-5|TRBV27|15|TRBD1|few
CASSLRGRDNQPQHF
TGTGCCAGCAGTCTAAGGGGGCGCGACAATCAGCCCCAGCATTTT
>TRBJ2-5|TRBV7-8|11|NA|few
CASSQEETQYF
TGTGCCAGCAGCCAAGAAGAGACCCAGTACTTC